These T cell receptor beta chains were read from a single sample in a study of cytomegalovirus exposure and HLA in healthy donors. Only in-frame clones appear in the TCRdb table, and some are missing; sequencing was by immunoSEQ multiplex PCR. Of 140,000 to 150,000 clones in the sample, 60% to 85% were seen once. Sample: PBMCs. Receptors originate from a woman aged 40 to 50 in good health and CMV-seropositive. Each CDR3 is given with its conserved first and last residue. The order of the fields is V gene, J gene, D gene, clone size, CDR3 protein, CDR3 DNA. A D gene is named only where the DNA matches it firmly. Rows may omit the clone size; those that give it use once, few, many or a size class.

V gene: TRBV7-2; J gene: TRBJ2-2; D gene: .; clone size: .; CDR3 protein: CASSQGGRGYTGELFF; CDR3 DNA: TGTGCCAGCAGCCAGGGGGGCAGGGGTTACACCGGGGAGCTGTTTTTT
V gene: TRBV10-3; J gene: TRBJ2-7; D gene: TRBD1; clone size: .; CDR3 protein: CAISDFGQGGYEQYF; CDR3 DNA: TGTGCCATCAGTGATTTTGGACAGGGGGGCTACGAGCAGTACTTC
V gene: TRBV11-2; J gene: TRBJ2-3; D gene: TRBD2; clone size: once; CDR3 protein: CASSPGLAGGQGTDTQYF; CDR3 DNA: TGTGCCAGCAGCCCCGGACTAGCGGGGGGGCAGGGCACAGATACGCAGTATTTT
V gene: TRBV4-1; J gene: TRBJ2-7; D gene: TRBD2; clone size: .; CDR3 protein: CASSQDEWGGLTSYEQYF; CDR3 DNA: TGCGCCAGCAGCCAAGACGAATGGGGGGGACTAACCTCCTACGAGCAGTACTTC
V gene: TRBV5-4; J gene: TRBJ1-6; D gene: .; clone size: .; CDR3 protein: CASSSWEGGVISPLHF; CDR3 DNA: TGTGCCAGCAGCTCCTGGGAGGGAGGTGTTATTTCACCCCTCCACTTT
V gene: TRBV5-1; J gene: TRBJ1-2; D gene: .; clone size: .; CDR3 protein: CASSIGQTYGYTF; CDR3 DNA: TGCGCCAGCAGCATAGGACAGACCTATGGCTACACCTTC
V gene: TRBV7-7; J gene: TRBJ1-2; D gene: .; clone size: once; CDR3 protein: CASSLSRLYGYTF; CDR3 DNA: TGTGCCAGCAGCTTATCAAGACTCTATGGCTACACCTTC
V gene: TRBV10-3; J gene: TRBJ2-5; D gene: .; clone size: .; CDR3 protein: CAISGGPGETQYF; CDR3 DNA: TGTGCCATCAGTGGTGGGCCCGGAGAGACCCAGTACTTC
V gene: TRBV27; J gene: TRBJ2-1; D gene: .; clone size: .; CDR3 protein: CASSQYNEQFF; CDR3 DNA: TGTGCCAGCAGTCAATACAATGAGCAGTTCTTC
V gene: TRBV14; J gene: TRBJ1-5; D gene: TRBD1; clone size: .; CDR3 protein: CASSQGGQVNQPQHF; CDR3 DNA: TGTGCCAGCAGCCAAGGGGGACAGGTAAATCAGCCCCAGCATTTT
V gene: TRBV7-9; J gene: TRBJ1-4; D gene: .; clone size: .; CDR3 protein: CASSPGQINEKLFF; CDR3 DNA: TGTGCCAGCAGCCCGGGACAAATTAATGAAAAACTGTTTTTT
V gene: TRBV28; J gene: TRBJ1-3; D gene: .; clone size: .; CDR3 protein: CASSSGSRGGSGNTIYF; CDR3 DNA: TGTGCCAGCAGTTCCGGATCCAGGGGTGGATCTGGAAACACCATATATTTT
V gene: TRBV6-1; J gene: TRBJ1-5; D gene: .; clone size: few; CDR3 protein: CASSAGGNQPQHF; CDR3 DNA: TGTGCCAGCAGTGCCGGGGGAAATCAGCCCCAGCATTTT
V gene: TRBV5-6; J gene: TRBJ2-1; D gene: TRBD1; clone size: .; CDR3 protein: CASSHIGQGRYNEQFF; CDR3 DNA: TGTGCCAGCAGCCACATCGGACAGGGGAGGTACAATGAGCAGTTCTTC
V gene: TRBV27; J gene: TRBJ2-7; D gene: TRBD2; clone size: .; CDR3 protein: CASRDWGLEGGEQYF; CDR3 DNA: TGTGCCAGCAGGGACTGGGGACTAGAGGGAGGCGAGCAGTACTTC
V gene: TRBV6-1; J gene: TRBJ1-5; D gene: .; clone size: .; CDR3 protein: CATSTVDSNQPQHF; CDR3 DNA: TGTGCCACCTCGACAGTAGATAGCAATCAGCCCCAGCATTTT
V gene: TRBV5-1; J gene: TRBJ2-1; D gene: TRBD2; clone size: .; CDR3 protein: CASGPRPLAGGDSYNEQFF; CDR3 DNA: TGCGCCAGCGGCCCCAGACCCCTAGCGGGGGGTGACTCCTACAATGAGCAGTTCTTC
V gene: TRBV2; J gene: TRBJ2-7; D gene: .; clone size: .; CDR3 protein: CASIRDYEQYF; CDR3 DNA: TGTGCCAGCATCCGGGACTACGAGCAGTACTTC
V gene: TRBV6-5; J gene: TRBJ1-6; D gene: .; clone size: .; CDR3 protein: CASSYGSAATPLHF; CDR3 DNA: TGTGCCAGCAGTTACGGGAGCGCGGCGACACCCCTCCACTTT
V gene: TRBV6-1; J gene: TRBJ1-2; D gene: .; clone size: .; CDR3 protein: CANQALGASLGYTF; CDR3 DNA: TGTGCCAATCAGGCGTTAGGGGCGTCGTTGGGCTACACCTTC
V gene: TRBV18; J gene: TRBJ1-1; D gene: TRBD1; clone size: .; CDR3 protein: CASSFKDRVNEAFF; CDR3 DNA: TGTGCCAGCTCATTTAAGGACAGGGTTAATGAAGCTTTCTTT
V gene: TRBV5-1; J gene: TRBJ2-7; D gene: TRBD1; clone size: .; CDR3 protein: CASSLSQGHSYEQYF; CDR3 DNA: TGCGCCAGCAGCTTGTCACAGGGGCACTCCTACGAGCAGTACTTC
V gene: TRBV11-2; J gene: TRBJ2-7; D gene: TRBD2; clone size: .; CDR3 protein: CASSWGAGGNYEQYF; CDR3 DNA: TGTGCCAGCAGCTGGGGAGCGGGGGGGAACTACGAGCAGTACTTC
V gene: TRBV7-9; J gene: TRBJ1-4; D gene: .; clone size: .; CDR3 protein: CASSPPGQTSNEKLFF; CDR3 DNA: TGTGCCAGCAGCCCACCCGGACAGACCTCTAATGAAAAACTGTTTTTT